Listed below are T cell receptor beta chains from one sample, sequenced in a study of shared clonotypes between healthy human individuals. The protocol was immunoSEQ multiplex PCR, while the TCRdb copy is restricted to in-frame clones and leaves out a portion. This table holds some 500,000 clones, less than 96% found once. Sequences were obtained from naive CD4+ T cells sorted from blood. The receptors were sampled from a woman in her 30s in good health. CDR3s include the opening cysteine and the closing phenylalanine or tryptophan. A clone size is listed for some rows: how often the clone was seen (once, few, many), or a class if it is expanded.

j_call v_call clone_size cdr3_aa
TRBJ2-2 TRBV11-2 . CASSLIPNTGELFF
TRBJ1-5 TRBV28 . CASSLRALKGYSNQPQHF
TRBJ1-1 TRBV15 . CATSRDLKNTEAFF
TRBJ2-1 TRBV15 . CATSQRLAGVEYNEQFF
TRBJ1-2 TRBV19 . CASSIFVGPVDRGLPSF
TRBJ1-4 TRBV14 . CASSPGGGEKLFF
TRBJ1-1 TRBV5-1 . CASSLARGDVSEAFF
TRBJ2-5 TRBV10-3 . CAISEGPSQETQYF
TRBJ1-5 TRBV5-3 . CASPPGEGSNQPQHF
TRBJ1-2 TRBV28 once CASSLVGANYGYTF
. TRBV4-1 . CASSRPKGEAYEQYF
TRBJ2-1 TRBV28 . CASSPLMGQGDGNEQFF
TRBJ2-6 TRBV6-6 . CASSLNRQSGANVLTF
TRBJ2-7 TRBV18 few CASSELTGTYEQYF
TRBJ2-7 TRBV11-2 . CASSRQAYEQYF
TRBJ1-1 TRBV9 . CASSGPWQEAFF
TRBJ2-1 TRBV5-1 . CASSRRGSNEQFF
TRBJ1-2 TRBV5-1 . CASSPFMTYGYTF
TRBJ2-7 TRBV28 . CASNRGAYEQYF
TRBJ2-1 TRBV2 once CASSELVRDYPYNEQFF
TRBJ1-6 TRBV6-6 . CASKAANNSPLHF
TRBJ1-6 TRBV11-2 . CASSLDWRGPSPLHF
TRBJ1-4 TRBV9 . CASSAQAGGMANEKLFF
TRBJ1-2 TRBV6-4 . CASSDSGGSDYGYTF
TRBJ2-1 TRBV6-6 . CASRLRDINNEQFF
TRBJ2-5 TRBV5-1 . CASTRGRYQETQYF
TRBJ2-7 TRBV11-2 . CASSRGGTGRHEQYF
TRBJ1-4 TRBV11-2 . CASSVGTGGGEKLFF
TRBJ2-2 TRBV5-6 . CASSLAGTTIYTGELFF
TRBJ1-1 TRBV29-1 . CSVGRDTEAFF
TRBJ1-1 TRBV5-1 . CASSQSGQRNTEAFF
TRBJ2-1 TRBV9 . CASSVPAGGINEQFF
TRBJ2-3 TRBV5-4 once CASSPRVAVSTDTQYF
TRBJ2-1 TRBV28 . CASSDSGRLNEQFF
TRBJ2-7 TRBV7-8 . CASSFGFPYEQYF
TRBJ1-3 TRBV28 . CASSPRMAGNTIYF
TRBJ2-7 TRBV7-2 . CASSSSGSYEQYF
. TRBV27 . CASSPSYEQYF
TRBJ2-4 TRBV2 . CASTLGFLIAKNIQYF
TRBJ2-6 TRBV4-2 . CASSQVTGRADKGANVLTF
TRBJ2-5 TRBV10-3 . CAISGDLEQETQYF
TRBJ2-7 TRBV28 . CASATSGSGSYEQYF
TRBJ2-3 TRBV9 once CASSVRSLAESTDTQYF
TRBJ2-5 TRBV20-1 . CSAFREETQYF
TRBJ2-2 TRBV10-3 . CAIGRGGELFF
TRBJ2-1 TRBV5-1 . CASSPVRQGGQFF
TRBJ2-7 TRBV18 . CASSPPEWTLTYEQYF
TRBJ1-1 TRBV2 . CASRRRGMDTEAFF
TRBJ2-7 TRBV18 . CASSPNSPYEQYF
TRBJ1-4 TRBV6-1 . CASSEGAPKLFF
TRBJ2-7 TRBV5-1 . CASRRGRDSAYEQYF